This T cell receptor beta chain was sequenced in a study of graft-versus-host responses after intestinal transplantation. Study in general: Every recipient had anti-thymocyte globulin induction and 3 to 4 years of tacrolimus plus steroids. General observations from the study: High graft-versus-host to host-versus-graft clonal ratios were found in allografts of patients who had graft-donor T cell macrochimerism. Circulating GvH clones peaking coincided with falling HvG clones soon after transplant.

From germline, CDR1 is MNHNY and CDR2 SVGAGI (reference sequence). The CDR3 spans 16 residues. Trimming took off 4 bases at V and 5 bases at J, with 18 bases between the two ends. With respect to this clone: Its antigen is unknown.

TCRdb's table, derived via immunoSEQ multiplex PCR, lists solely in-frame clones and lacks some. The sample holds some 90,000 clones; 90% are singletons and the top ten take roughly 0.099%. This specimen consisted of unstimulated CD4+ T cells sorted from spleen or lymph node cells, obtained before intestinal transplant. J is TRBJ1-5 and V is TRBV6-6; D might be TRBD1 (6 bases). This sequence was found in a human donor who received an intestinal transplant. This chain's CDR3 is CASSSTGTWVDQPQHF. The CDR3 region has the DNA TGTGCCAGCAGTTCAACCGGGACATGGGTGGATCAGCCCCAGCATTTT.